One sample yielded the 13 T cell receptor beta chains listed below, sequenced in a study of blood T cell repertoires in COVID-19. Profiled with immunoSEQ multiplex PCR; TCRdb holds only in-frame clones, not every one. The sample comprises fewer than 350,000 clones, 81% of which are singletons, and just under 3% rests with the top ten. The sequenced material came from peripheral blood. The receptor set was obtained from a woman aged 60-75 years with active or convalescent COVID-19.

The chain employs TRBV3-1 (or the pseudogene TRBV3-2) and TRBJ2-7, with no clear D. Germline CDR1 reads LGHDT; CDR2 reads YNNKEL (reference sequence). CDR3 size: 13 residues. V shed 4 bases and J shed 0 bases, with 7 bases lying between them. The CDR3 DNA follows: TGTGCCAGCAGCCGAGAGTACTCCTACGAGCAGTACTTC. As protein: CASSREYSYEQYF.

The CDR3: CASSPDSYNSPLHF. DNA of the CDR3: TGTGCCAGCAGCCCGGACAGCTATAATTCACCCCTCCACTTT. The chain recombines TRBV5-5 with TRBJ1-6; D might be TRBD1 (6 bases). The CDR3 is 14 amino acids. V lost 4 bases and J 3 bases, leaving 8 bases between the germline ends. Germline CDR1 SGHKS, CDR2 YYEKEE (reference sequence).

The rearrangement uses TRBV7-2 and TRBJ1-2; 8 bases match TRBD1. V was clipped by 0 bases and J by 4 bases; unmatched bases: 7. The germline V gene has CDR1 SGHTA and CDR2 FQGNSA. The CDR3 contains 16 residues. The chain's CDR3 is CASSLALDRGIYGYTF. CDR3 bases: TGTGCCAGCAGCTTAGCGTTAGACAGGGGTATCTATGGCTACACCTTC.

Concerning this clone: Mismatch with germline at one junction end may stem from a read error. The V call is TRBV7-7, the J call TRBJ2-1, with TRBD2 matching over 7 bases. In germline, CDR1 is SSHAT, CDR2 FNYEAQ (reference sequence). The CDR3 sequence is 13 residues long. CDR3 DNA sequence: TGTGCTAGCAGCCGCGGGGGTGGGGATGAGCAGTTCTTC. As protein: CASSRGGGDEQFF.

The gene calls are TRBV3-1 (or the pseudogene TRBV3-2) and TRBJ1-1, with 7 bases aligning to TRBD1. The germline V gene encodes CDR1 LGHDT and CDR2 YNNKEL (reference sequence). V shed 1 base, J shed 12 bases, and the junction held 11 bases outside the gene matches. The CDR3 loop spans 14 amino acids. CDR3 nucleotides: TGTGCCAGCAGCCAAGGAGGGCGGGACAGAGGAACTTTCTTT. This translates into CASSQGGRDRGTFF.

V usage is TRBV9 and J usage is TRBJ1-6, with 10 bases fitting TRBD1. Germline-derived CDR1 and CDR2 are SGDLS and YYNGEE. The CDR3 loop spans 15 amino acids. Trimming took 8 bases from V and 10 from J; bases not matched to a gene: 12. CDR3 in amino acids: CASQKGGQGSSPLHF. The CDR3 bases are TGTGCCAGTCAAAAAGGGGGACAGGGGTCCTCACCCCTCCACTTT.

CDR3 region: CASSPPEGGNQPQHF. CDR3 nucleotide sequence: TGTGCCAGCAGCCCGCCCGAGGGCGGCAATCAGCCCCAGCATTTT. The rearrangement links TRBV9 to TRBJ1-5; D not certain. The germline V gene encodes CDR1 SGDLS and CDR2 YYNGEE. The CDR3 has 15 amino acids. With 4 bases removed from V and 2 bases from J, the gap between germline ends came to 13 bases. Full variable domain (rest looked up from reference TRBV9 and TRBJ1-5): DSGVTQTPKHLITATGQRVTLRCSPRSGDLSVYWYQQSLDQGLQFLIQYYNGEERAKGNILERFSAQQFPDLHSELNLSSLELGDSALYFCASSPPEGGNQPQHFGDGTRLSIL.

The V gene is TRBV15, the J gene TRBJ1-1, with TRBD1 matching 11 bases. Unmatched junction bases numbered 5, after V lost 0 bases and J lost 11 bases. Germline V gives CDR1 LNHNV, CDR2 YYDKDF (reference sequence). This CDR3 has 14 amino acids. The DNA of the CDR3 is TGTGCCACCAGCAGAGACTACCGGGACAGGGGGGCTTTCTTT. Protein sequence: CATSRDYRDRGAFF.

This clone was detected only a few times. The chain combines TRBV9 with TRBJ2-5; TRBD2 agrees at 9 bases. Germline-derived CDR1 and CDR2 are SGDLS and YYNGEE. The V and J ends lost 0 bases and 4 bases, in that order; junction bases with no gene match: 7. The length of the CDR3 is 16 residues. The CDR3 here is CASSVEAGGLGETQYF. The CDR3 bases are TGTGCCAGCAGCGTAGAAGCGGGGGGCCTGGGAGAGACCCAGTACTTC.

This clone has a handful of counts. This chain connects TRBV5-8 to TRBJ2-5; 12 bases are shared with TRBD2. Per the germline V gene, CDR1 is SGHTS and CDR2 is YDEGEE. The CDR3 loop spans 15 amino acids. V lost 4 bases and J lost 5; bases outside the gene matches: 6. The CDR3 nucleotides read TGTGCCAGCAGCCCGGGGACTAGCGGGCGGGAGACCCAGTACTTC. Amino acid sequence: CASSPGTSGRETQYF.

The CDR3, as DNA: TGTGCCAGCACCCTAACCTCTGGAAACACCATATATTTT. This gives the protein CASTLTSGNTIYF. This chain connects TRBV2 to TRBJ1-3, with D uncertain. Germline V gene lookup returns CDR1 SNHLY and CDR2 FYNNEI. This CDR3 has 13 residues. Trimming pared 7 bases from V and 0 bases from J, leaving 7 bases between.

The rearrangement joins TRBV6-5 to TRBJ2-7; 7 bases map to TRBD2. J was trimmed by 4 bases and V by 5 bases; bases with no gene match: 8. This CDR3 region has 14 residues. Germline CDR1 reads MNHEY; CDR2 reads SVGAGI. The CDR3 coding sequence is TGTGCCAGCAGTCGAGGGAGGGGAAGGTACGAGCAGTACTTC. Translation: CASSRGRGRYEQYF.

This clone was recorded only once. V usage is TRBV7-3 and J usage is TRBJ1-2, with 8 positions matching TRBD1. V gave up 4 bases and J gave up 2 bases; unmatched junction bases: 6. This CDR3 region has 15 residues. Germline V CDR1 and CDR2: SGHTA, FQGTGA. The CDR3 loop reads CASSSRQGNNYGYTF. As DNA, the CDR3 is TGTGCCAGCAGCTCGCGACAGGGGAACAACTATGGCTACACCTTC.